This is a list of T cell receptor beta chains from one sample in a study of early T cells in non-severe SARS-CoV-2 infection. MiXCR, applied by TCRdb to the 5' RACE reads, yields one record per CDR3 protein. The sample includes 70,000 to 85,000 distinct CDR3 sequences, more than 9% seen only once; the top ten take approximately 7%. Sequencing was done on a sample of whole blood. These receptors were obtained from an adult who was a healthcare worker with PCR-confirmed SARS-CoV-2 infection or an uninfected control (not recorded which). The CDR3 runs from the conserved cysteine through the conserved F or W. Fields, in order: D gene, clone size, J gene, V gene, CDR3 protein, CDR3 DNA. The D gene is left open where the match is weak. Where a row states a size, it is once, few, many or the class of an expanded clone; other rows omit it.

>.|few|TRBJ2-7|TRBV27
CASSSGAGLTFYEQYF
TGTGCCAGCAGTTCGGGGGCAGGACTTACTTTCTACGAGCAGTACTTC
>.|.|TRBJ2-7|TRBV29-1
CSVEIQGGSYEQYF
TGCAGCGTTGAAATCCAGGGGGGATCCTACGAGCAGTACTTC
>TRBD1|.|TRBJ1-2|TRBV20-1
CSALSRGNYGYTF
TGCAGTGCCCTATCCAGGGGGAACTATGGCTACACCTTC
>.|many|TRBJ2-1|TRBV27
CASSVTPKGEQFF
TGTGCCAGCAGTGTGACCCCAAAAGGGGAGCAGTTCTTC
>TRBD1|.|TRBJ2-5|TRBV19
CASSIMTGETQYF
TGTGCCAGTAGTATAATGACAGGGGAGACCCAGTACTTC
>.|many|TRBJ1-3|TRBV12-3/TRBV12-4
CASSFVGNTIYF
TGTGCCAGCAGCTTCGTCGGAAACACCATATATTTT
>TRBD2|.|TRBJ2-3|TRBV29-1
CSVESVGGRWNTQYF
TGCAGCGTTGAATCCGTTGGCGGGAGGTGGAATACGCAGTATTTT
>.|.|TRBJ1-6|TRBV12-3/TRBV12-4
CASTGSYNSPLHF
TGTGCCAGCACGGGATCCTATAATTCACCCCTCCACTTT
>.|.|TRBJ2-5|TRBV29-1
CSARVRYTETQYF
TGCAGCGCCCGAGTCAGGTATACGGAGACCCAGTACTTC
>TRBD1|few|TRBJ2-7|TRBV12-3/TRBV12-4
CASNLPGQLYEQYF
TGTGCCAGCAACCTACCGGGACAGCTTTACGAGCAGTACTTC
>.|many|TRBJ2-2|TRBV12-3/TRBV12-4
CASSPSGTNTGELFF
TGTGCCAGCAGTCCCAGCGGAACGAACACCGGGGAGCTGTTTTTT
>.|many|TRBJ2-5|TRBV7-2
CASSIGFQLGETQYF
TGTGCCAGCAGCATAGGGTTCCAATTGGGGGAGACCCAGTACTTC
>.|.|TRBJ2-5|TRBV11-2
CASSIKETQYF
TGTGCCAGCAGCATCAAAGAGACCCAGTACTTC
>.|.|TRBJ2-7|TRBV27
CASSLWGNYEQYF
TGTGCCAGCAGTTTATGGGGCAACTACGAGCAGTACTTC